The 18 T cell receptor beta chains reported below all come from one sample, sequenced in a study of T cell repertoires in cytomegalovirus infection. MiXCR, run by TCRdb on the reads, gives a single entry per CDR3 protein. The sample carries hundreds of thousands of distinct CDR3 sequences, under 55% recorded once. Their antigens are not known. The material sequenced was cultured PBMCs, taken from culture after CMV antigen stimulation. The receptors originated from a human donor in good health (CMV status not recorded). Some clones in this sample may be carry-over from other donors' samples.

V usage is TRBV10-3 and J usage is TRBJ2-1, with 10 bases identical to TRBD1. The CDR3 is made up of 16 amino acids. Germline V CDR1 and CDR2: ENHRY, SYGVKD. V shed 6 bases, J shed 6 bases, and the junction held 11 bases outside the gene matches. In DNA form, the CDR3 reads TGTGCCATCAGGGAAACCGGGACAGGGGTCTCCAATGAGCAGTTCTTC. This translates into CAIRETGTGVSNEQFF.

V usage is TRBV11-2 and J usage is TRBJ1-1; TRBD1 might be the D (6 bases). Trimming took off 1 base at V and 7 bases at J, with 16 bases between the two ends. The CDR3 is made up of 15 amino acids. CDR1 and CDR2 from the germline V gene are SGHAT and FQNNGV. The CDR3 sequence is CASSLVGGPADEAFF. CDR3 nucleotide sequence: TGTGCCAGCAGCTTAGTGGGGGGCCCGGCAGATGAAGCTTTCTTT.

The table lists this clonotype with a count of one. V is TRBV5-4 and J is TRBJ1-4, with 10 bases identical to TRBD1. This CDR3 has 17 amino acids. From germline, CDR1 is SGHNT and CDR2 YYREEE (reference sequence). V lost 1 base to trimming and J lost 7 bases; unmatched junction nucleotides: 10. CDR3 residues: CASSLTADRGNFEKLFF. CDR3 nucleotides: TGTGCCAGCAGCTTGACAGCGGACAGGGGGAATTTTGAAAAACTGTTTTTT.

This clonotype was observed a few times. The V call is TRBV2, the J call TRBJ2-4; 15 bases are a match to TRBD2. The CDR3 contains 17 residues. V dropped 5 bases and J dropped 6; count of bases not matched to a gene: 8. Germline V CDR1 and CDR2: SNHLY, FYNNEI. For the CDR3, the DNA is TGTGCCAGCAGTCGCCGGACTAGCGGGGGGGCCGCAAACATTCAGTACTTC. Amino acids: CASSRRTSGGAANIQYF.

The V call is TRBV9, the J call TRBJ2-3, with D perhaps being TRBD1 or TRBD2 (6 bases each). CDR3 length equals 16 residues. Germline V gene data show CDR1 as SGDLS and CDR2 as YYNGEE. V lost 4 bases, J lost 1 base, and 16 bases lay in between. In DNA form, the CDR3 reads TGTGCCAGCAGCAGGGGGGCGGCTAGCGGCACAGATACGCAGTATTTT. Protein product: CASSRGAASGTDTQYF.

This clonotype has more than one count but fewer than ten. This chain joins TRBV7-9 and TRBJ1-3, with D possibly TRBD1 on 5 matching bases. Germline V gives CDR1 SEHNR, CDR2 FQNEAQ (reference sequence). Trimming took off 2 bases at V and 0 bases at J, with 14 bases between the two ends. CDR3 length: 17 residues. The DNA of the CDR3 is TGTGCCAGCAGCTTACAGACAGCCTTTCGCTCTGGAAACACCATATATTTT. This encodes CASSLQTAFRSGNTIYF. The complete variable domain, with remaining parts taken from reference TRBV7-9 and TRBJ1-3, reads DTGVSQNPRHKITKRGQNVTFRCDPISEHNRLYWYRQTLGQGPEFLTYFQNEAQLEKSRLLSDRFSAERPKGSFSTLEIQRTEQGDSAMYLCASSLQTAFRSGNTIYFGEGSWLTVV.

The chain employs TRBV20-1 and TRBJ2-1, with 8 bases identical to TRBD2. This CDR3 is built from 14 residues. CDR1 is DFQATT, CDR2 SNEGSKA, per germline (reference sequence). V was pared by 8 bases and J by 6 bases, with 12 bases of the junction left unmatched. The CDR3, as DNA: TGCAGTTCACCGGAAGCGGGAGTATCCAATGAGCAGTTCTTC. Translated, it gives CSSPEAGVSNEQFF.

The gene calls are TRBV6-5 and TRBJ1-2; TRBD1 agrees at 7 bases. Germline values: CDR1 MNHEY, CDR2 SVGAGI. Trimming cost V 5 bases and J 3 bases; bases outside gene matches: 12. The CDR3 is 16 residues long. CDR3 sequence: CASSQGRDRQYYGYTF. CDR3 sequence (DNA): TGTGCCAGCAGTCAAGGCCGGGACAGACAATACTATGGCTACACCTTC.

J is TRBJ1-1 and V is TRBV7-9; tentative D call: TRBD1 (6 bases). Per germline, CDR1 SEHNR and CDR2 FQNEAQ (reference sequence). The V and J ends lost 4 bases and 10 bases respectively, with 16 bases between them. This CDR3 comprises 13 residues. CDR3 nucleotide sequence: TGTGCCAGCAGCTCGGGGAACAGGGCTGGAGCTTTCTTT. It specifies CASSSGNRAGAFF.

This chain joins TRBV6-2 or TRBV6-3 and TRBJ1-1, with 8 bases that match TRBD1. The V gene end was trimmed by 6 bases and the J gene end by 4 bases; junction bases not matched to a gene: 13. Germline CDR1 is MNHEY and CDR2 is SVGEGT. The CDR3 runs to 16 residues. CDR3 residues: CASSSRDRLIGTEAFF. CDR3 bases: TGTGCCAGCAGCTCTCGGGACAGGCTCATCGGCACTGAAGCTTTCTTT.

V and J are TRBV7-9 and TRBJ2-2; 7 bases are a match to TRBD2. Germline CDR1 SEHNR, CDR2 FQNEAQ (reference sequence). The V and J ends lost 5 bases and 8 bases, in that order; junction bases with no gene match: 11. The CDR3 is 15 amino acids. CDR3 region: CASSHRDYPTGELFF. CDR3 nucleotide sequence: TGTGCCAGCAGCCACCGGGACTACCCGACTGGGGAGCTGTTTTTT.

The J gene is TRBJ2-1, the V gene TRBV11-2, with 11 bases matching TRBD2. The CDR3 contains 15 residues. With V trimmed by 1 base and J by 12 bases, 8 bases remained unmatched. From germline, CDR1 is SGHAT and CDR2 FQNNGV. The CDR3 DNA is TGTGCCAGCAGCTTAGTGGGACTAGCGGTGCATGGGCAGTTCTTC. As protein: CASSLVGLAVHGQFF.

The V gene is TRBV20-1, the J gene TRBJ1-5; 7 positions match TRBD1. The CDR3 extends over 13 amino acids. V lost 3 bases to trimming and J lost 5 bases; unmatched junction nucleotides: 4. Germline V gives CDR1 DFQATT, CDR2 SNEGSKA (reference sequence). CDR3 DNA: TGCAGTGCTAGTGTCAGGGGGGATCAGCCCCAGCATTTT. This gives the protein CSASVRGDQPQHF.

This clonotype appeared a few times. The V gene is TRBV12-3 or TRBV12-4, the J gene TRBJ1-5; 7 nucleotides line up with TRBD1. The trim removed 5 bases at V and 3 bases at J, leaving 7 bases unmatched. This CDR3 spans 15 amino acids. The CDR3 is CASSLHRGPNQPQHF. The CDR3 coding sequence is TGTGCCAGCAGTCTACACAGGGGTCCCAATCAGCCCCAGCATTTT.

The J gene is TRBJ2-3, the V gene TRBV6-8; 10 bases fit TRBD2. This CDR3 is built from 14 residues. V lost 2 bases and J lost 8; bases outside the gene matches: 4. Per germline, CDR1 MNHGY and CDR2 SAAAGT. The CDR3 region has the DNA TGTGCCAGCAGTTACGCTAGCGGGGGTGGTACGCAGTATTTT. Translated: CASSYASGGGTQYF.

The V call is TRBV27, the J call TRBJ1-6; D perhaps matches TRBD1 (6 bases). The germline gives CDR1 MNHEY, CDR2 SMNVEV (reference sequence). V was clipped by 2 bases and J by 6 bases, with 11 bases between them. This CDR3 region has 15 residues. The CDR3 DNA reads TGTGCCAGCAGTTTAGCAGGGGCGGGTAATTCACCCCTCCACTTT. This translates into CASSLAGAGNSPLHF.

The chain couples TRBV20-1 to TRBJ2-1, with D unclear. CDR1 is DFQATT and CDR2 is SNEGSKA in the germline V gene (reference sequence). CDR3 length: 15 amino acids. V lost 0 bases and J lost 1, with 10 bases in between. This chain's CDR3 is CSARDSSVSYNEQFF. The CDR3 nucleotides read TGCAGTGCTAGAGATTCATCAGTTTCCTACAATGAGCAGTTCTTC.

This clonotype was picked up a small number of times. This rearrangement joins TRBV7-8 to TRBJ1-1; TRBD1 matches 7 bases. Losses at the gene ends were 6 bases for V and 5 bases for J; bases not matched to a gene: 6. This CDR3 is 13 amino acids long. Looked up from germline, CDR1 is SGHVS and CDR2 is FQNEAQ. This chain's CDR3 is CASSLGQRTEAFF. CDR3 nucleotides: TGTGCCAGCAGTTTGGGACAGCGGACTGAAGCTTTCTTT.